The source of this T cell receptor (beta chain) is a study of CD4 T cells in relation to SARS-CoV-2 and coronaviruses. Study outcomes and limitations: Monoreactive clones expanded significantly more to SARS-CoV-2 than crossreactive clones did.

In regard to this clone: What it recognizes is unknown.

Using immunoSEQ multiplex PCR, the repertoire was profiled, and TCRdb retains in-frame clones only, with some absent. The table records tens of thousands of clones, about 80% of them present only once. The unexposed donors gave CD4+ T cells in 2011-2018, prior to COVID-19. After roughly ten days of culture, CD4+ T cells were isolated. Germline V gene data show CDR1 as MGHRA and CDR2 as YSYEKL. Germline trimming cut 1 base from V and 5 bases from J; bases unmatched to any gene: 5. CDR3 length: 16 amino acids. This sequence was found in a human donor in good health. V and J are TRBV4-1 and TRBJ2-1; TRBD2 aligns across 10 bases. The sequenced material came from CD4+ T cells from PBMCs, cultured in vitro. In nucleotides, the CDR3 is TGCGCCAGCAGCCAAGCCCCACTAGCGGGAAACAATGAGCAGTTCTTC. It specifies CASSQAPLAGNNEQFF.